The clone carrying this T cell receptor (beta chain) was found a few times. The record originates from a study of T-cell reconstitution after alpha-beta-depleted transplantation in children. The CDR3 is 14 amino acids. Germline V CDR1 and CDR2: DFQATT, SNEGSKA (reference sequence). Trimming removed 6 bases from V and 6 bases from J; junction bases left unmatched: 9. A TCRbeta library incorporating unique molecular identifiers was prepared. Each CDR3 protein gets one entry after TCRdb re-called the PCR reads with MiXCR. The sample contains about 500,000 distinct CDR3 sequences, 30% to 35% of which appear only once.

The chain is built from TRBV20-1 and TRBJ1-5, with TRBD1 identical over 9 bases. Material: PBMCs from the stem cell graft donor, obtained from the stem cell graft. This receptor was taken from a human donor who donated a stem cell graft to a child with aplastic anemia. CDR3 loop: CSATQGAPGQPQHF. The CDR3 nucleotides read TGCAGTGCCACACAGGGGGCGCCCGGTCAGCCCCAGCATTTT.